What follows describes a single T cell receptor beta chain. Its antigen remains unidentified. CD45RO-negative, CCR7-positively selected cells formed the naive CD8 fraction, excluding terminally differentiated effector memory CD45RA+ cells. These data belong to a study of shared clonotypes between healthy human individuals. Broader study findings: Sequencing of the sorted subsets was shown by rarefaction to be incomplete despite large depth.

TCRdb's copy holds only in-frame clones and misses some; the assay was immunoSEQ multiplex PCR. The sample holds almost 700,000 clones, about 90% seen once. The germline CDR1 and CDR2 sequences are LNHNV and YYDKDF (reference sequence). The CDR3 is 16 amino acids. V shed 0 bases and J 6 bases; nucleotides not matched to a gene: 6. The clonotype comes from a man aged 25 to 40 in good health. Material: naive CD8+ T cells sorted from blood. This chain connects TRBV15 to TRBJ2-1, with 9 bases fitting TRBD2. CDR3 sequence reads: CATSRDRLAAFNEQFF. The CDR3 nucleotides are TGTGCCACCAGCAGAGACCGACTAGCGGCCTTCAATGAGCAGTTCTTC.